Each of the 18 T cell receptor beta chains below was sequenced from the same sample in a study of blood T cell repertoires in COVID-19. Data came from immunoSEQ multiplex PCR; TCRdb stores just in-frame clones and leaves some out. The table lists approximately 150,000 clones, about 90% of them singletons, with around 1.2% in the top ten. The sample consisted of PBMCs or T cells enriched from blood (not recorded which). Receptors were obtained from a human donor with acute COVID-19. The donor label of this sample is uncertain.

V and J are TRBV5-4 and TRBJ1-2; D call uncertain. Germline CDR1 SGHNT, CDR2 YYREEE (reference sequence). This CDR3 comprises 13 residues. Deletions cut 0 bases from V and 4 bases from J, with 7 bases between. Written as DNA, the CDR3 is TGTGCCAGCAGCTTGGTGGAGGTCTATGGCTACACCTTC. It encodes CASSLVEVYGYTF.

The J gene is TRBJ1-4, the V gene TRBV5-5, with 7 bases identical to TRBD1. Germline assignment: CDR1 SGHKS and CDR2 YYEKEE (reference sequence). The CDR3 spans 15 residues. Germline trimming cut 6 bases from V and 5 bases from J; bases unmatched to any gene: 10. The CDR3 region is CASILAGTDNEKLFF. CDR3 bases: TGTGCCAGCATCCTGGCCGGGACAGACAATGAAAAACTGTTTTTT. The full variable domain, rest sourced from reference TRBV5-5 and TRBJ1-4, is DAGVTQSPTHLIKTRGQQVTLRCSPISGHKSVSWYQQVLGQGPQFIFQYYEKEERGRGNFPDRFSARQFPNYSSELNVNALLLGDSALYLCASILAGTDNEKLFFGSGTQLSVL.

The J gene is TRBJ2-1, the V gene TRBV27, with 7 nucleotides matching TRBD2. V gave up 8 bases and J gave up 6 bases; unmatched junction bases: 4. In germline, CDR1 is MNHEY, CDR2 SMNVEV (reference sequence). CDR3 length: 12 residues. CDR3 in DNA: TGTGCCAGCGGGGGGGAGGGCAATGAGCAGTTCTTC. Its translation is CASGGEGNEQFF.

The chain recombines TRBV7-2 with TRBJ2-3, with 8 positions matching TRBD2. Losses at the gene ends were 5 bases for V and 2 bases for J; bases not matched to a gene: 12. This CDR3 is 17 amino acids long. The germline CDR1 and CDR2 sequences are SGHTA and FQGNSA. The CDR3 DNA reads TGTGCCAGCAGCCGGCGTGGGGAGCGGGGGTTCACAGATACGCAGTATTTT. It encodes CASSRRGERGFTDTQYF.

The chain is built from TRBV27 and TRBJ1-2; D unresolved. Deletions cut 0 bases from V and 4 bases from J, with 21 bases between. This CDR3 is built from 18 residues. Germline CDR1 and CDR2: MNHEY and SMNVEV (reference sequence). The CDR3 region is CASSLSGRTISEGYGYTF. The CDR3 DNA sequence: TGTGCCAGCAGTTTATCGGGCAGGACTATATCCGAAGGCTATGGCTACACCTTC.

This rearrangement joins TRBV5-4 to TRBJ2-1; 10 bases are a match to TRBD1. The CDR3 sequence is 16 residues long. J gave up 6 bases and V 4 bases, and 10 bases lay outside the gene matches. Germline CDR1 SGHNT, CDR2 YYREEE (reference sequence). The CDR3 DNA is TGTGCCAGCAGCGACCAGACAGGGGGCGTATCCAATGAGCAGTTCTTC. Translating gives CASSDQTGGVSNEQFF.

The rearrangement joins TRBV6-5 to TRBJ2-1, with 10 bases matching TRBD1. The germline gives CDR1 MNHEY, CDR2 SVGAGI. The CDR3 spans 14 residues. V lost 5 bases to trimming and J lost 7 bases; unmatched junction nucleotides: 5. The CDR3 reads CASSNRDRGNEQFF. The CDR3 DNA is TGTGCCAGCAGTAATCGGGACAGGGGAAATGAGCAGTTCTTC.

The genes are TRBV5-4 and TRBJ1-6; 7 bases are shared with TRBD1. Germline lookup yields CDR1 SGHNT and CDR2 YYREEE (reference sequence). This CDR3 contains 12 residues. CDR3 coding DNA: TGTGCAGGGGGCGGCTATAATTCACCCCTCCACTTT. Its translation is CAGGGYNSPLHF.

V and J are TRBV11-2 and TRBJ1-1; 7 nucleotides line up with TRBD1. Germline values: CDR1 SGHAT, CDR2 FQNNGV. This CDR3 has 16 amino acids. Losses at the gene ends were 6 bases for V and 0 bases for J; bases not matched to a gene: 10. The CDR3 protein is CASSWNGQAMNTEAFF. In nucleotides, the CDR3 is TGTGCCAGCAGTTGGAACGGACAGGCAATGAACACTGAAGCTTTCTTT.

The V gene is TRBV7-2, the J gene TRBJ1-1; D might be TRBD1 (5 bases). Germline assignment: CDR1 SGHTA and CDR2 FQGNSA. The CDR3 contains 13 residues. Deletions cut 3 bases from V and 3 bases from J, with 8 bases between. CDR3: CASSFSGYTEAFF. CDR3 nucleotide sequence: TGTGCCAGCAGCTTTTCAGGGTACACTGAAGCTTTCTTT.

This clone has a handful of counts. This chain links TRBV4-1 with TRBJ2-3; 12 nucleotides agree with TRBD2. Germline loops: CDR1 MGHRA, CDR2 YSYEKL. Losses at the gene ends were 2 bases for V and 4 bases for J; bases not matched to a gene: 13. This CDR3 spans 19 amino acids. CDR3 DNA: TGCGCCAGCAGCCAACGGCTAGCGGGGGGGATAGTCCCCCCAGATACGCAGTATTTT. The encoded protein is CASSQRLAGGIVPPDTQYF.

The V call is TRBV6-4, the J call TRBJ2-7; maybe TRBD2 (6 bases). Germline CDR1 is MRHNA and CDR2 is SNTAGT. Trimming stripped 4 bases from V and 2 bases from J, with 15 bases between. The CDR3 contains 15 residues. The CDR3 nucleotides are TGTGCCAGCAGTGTCACTCGGACTAAAACCTACGAGCAGTACTTC. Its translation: CASSVTRTKTYEQYF.

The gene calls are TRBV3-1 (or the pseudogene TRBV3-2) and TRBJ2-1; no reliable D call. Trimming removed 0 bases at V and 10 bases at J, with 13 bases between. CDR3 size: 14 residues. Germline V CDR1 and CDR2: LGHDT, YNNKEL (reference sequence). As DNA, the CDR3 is TGTGCCAGCAGCCAAGAGGTGCCCCCGCAGGAGCAGTTCTTC. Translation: CASSQEVPPQEQFF.

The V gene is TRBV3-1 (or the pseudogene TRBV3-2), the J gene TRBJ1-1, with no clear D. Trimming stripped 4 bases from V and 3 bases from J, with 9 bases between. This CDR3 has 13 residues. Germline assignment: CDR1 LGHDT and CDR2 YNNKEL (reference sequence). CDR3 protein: CASSPGPDTEAFF. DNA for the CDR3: TGTGCCAGCAGCCCGGGTCCAGACACTGAAGCTTTCTTT.

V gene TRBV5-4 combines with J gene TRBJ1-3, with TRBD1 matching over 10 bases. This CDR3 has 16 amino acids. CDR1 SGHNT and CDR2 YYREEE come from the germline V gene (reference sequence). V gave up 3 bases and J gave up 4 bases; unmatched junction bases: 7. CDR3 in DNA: TGTGCCAGCAGCTCTCCGGGACAGGGGTCCGGAAACACCATATATTTT. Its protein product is CASSSPGQGSGNTIYF.

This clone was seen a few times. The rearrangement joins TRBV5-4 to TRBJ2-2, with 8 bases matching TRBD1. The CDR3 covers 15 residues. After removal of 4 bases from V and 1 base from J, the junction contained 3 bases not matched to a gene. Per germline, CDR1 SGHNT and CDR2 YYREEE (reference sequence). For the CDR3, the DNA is TGTGCCAGCAGCCCTGGGACAGGGAACACCGGGGAGCTGTTTTTT. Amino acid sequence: CASSPGTGNTGELFF.

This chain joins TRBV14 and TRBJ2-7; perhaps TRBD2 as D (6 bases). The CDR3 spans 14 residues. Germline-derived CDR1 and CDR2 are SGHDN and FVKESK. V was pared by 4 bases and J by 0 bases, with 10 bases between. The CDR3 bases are TGTGCCAGCAGCCCGGGGAGGAACTCCTACGAGCAGTACTTC. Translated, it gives CASSPGRNSYEQYF.

The CDR3 reads CASSRDRGGSGELFF. The CDR3 DNA reads TGTGCCAGTAGTAGGGACAGGGGAGGTTCCGGGGAGCTGTTTTTT. This rearrangement joins TRBV19 to TRBJ2-2; TRBD1 aligns across 10 bases. This CDR3 spans 15 amino acids. V dropped 4 bases and J dropped 6; count of bases not matched to a gene: 5. Germline loops: CDR1 LNHDA, CDR2 SQIVND (reference sequence).